The 22 T cell receptor beta chains below were found in one sample sequenced in a study of shared clonotypes between healthy human individuals. Assay used: immunoSEQ multiplex PCR; TCRdb lists only in-frame clones, some missing. The sample lists about 2,200,000 clones, roughly 91% occurring once. CD8 cells classed as naive were CD45RO-negative and positively selected for CCR7, excluding terminally differentiated effector memory CD45RA+ cells. Sequenced: naive CD8+ T cells from PBMCs. These receptor sequences come from a man aged 18 to 29 in good health. Some clones in this sample may be carry-over from other donors' samples.

The chain is built from TRBV9 and TRBJ2-3; no clear D gene. The ends were cut back, 4 bases at V and 9 bases at J, with 24 bases in the middle. Germline assignment: CDR1 SGDLS and CDR2 YYNGEE. There are 16 residues in the CDR3. This CDR3 reads CASSPSRQEESKTQYF. DNA of the CDR3: TGTGCCAGCAGCCCGAGCCGACAAGAGGAGTCAAAAACGCAGTATTTT.

The rearrangement joins TRBV27 to TRBJ2-7, with D perhaps matching TRBD2 (5 bases). There are 15 residues in the CDR3. Trimming took 2 bases from V and 3 from J, leaving 14 bases between them. The germline gives CDR1 MNHEY, CDR2 SMNVEV (reference sequence). CDR3 sequence: CASSLALAVNYEQYF. DNA of the CDR3: TGTGCCAGCAGTTTAGCTCTAGCTGTCAACTACGAGCAGTACTTC.

The chain uses TRBV7-2 and TRBJ1-1; no clear D gene. The ends were cut back, 4 bases at V and 0 bases at J, with 12 bases in the middle. The germline CDR1 and CDR2 sequences are SGHTA and FQGNSA. This CDR3 is 15 amino acids long. The CDR3 DNA follows: TGTGCCAGCAGCTCGGGCGTTGGGGTGAACACTGAAGCTTTCTTT. Its protein is CASSSGVGVNTEAFF.

V and J are TRBV7-9 and TRBJ2-5; 8 bases match TRBD2. The CDR3 is made up of 16 amino acids. Germline CDR1 SEHNR, CDR2 FQNEAQ (reference sequence). J was trimmed by 5 bases and V by 5 bases; bases with no gene match: 13. CDR3 region: CASSTKAGEGRETQYF. CDR3 DNA: TGTGCCAGCAGCACAAAAGCGGGAGAAGGGAGGGAGACCCAGTACTTC.

The chain carries TRBV6-5 and TRBJ2-7, with D unresolved. The CDR3 totals 11 residues. CDR1 and CDR2 from the germline V gene are MNHEY and SVGAGI. Between the trimmed V and J ends, which lost 4 bases and 11 bases, there was a span of 12 bases. For the CDR3, the DNA is TGTGCCAGCAGTTCGGGCGGTACGGAGTACTTC. As protein: CASSSGGTEYF.

The gene calls are TRBV5-1 and TRBJ2-3, with no clear D. Looked up from germline, CDR1 is SGHRS and CDR2 is YFSETQ. CDR3 size: 16 residues. V shed 4 bases and J shed 1 base, with 16 bases lying between them. The CDR3 region has the DNA TGCGCCAGCAGCATTGACGAGCAACCAGGCACAGATACGCAGTATTTT. Translating gives CASSIDEQPGTDTQYF.

The rearrangement joins TRBV5-4 to TRBJ1-1, with D perhaps TRBD1 (5 bases). The CDR3 covers 13 residues. Trimming stripped 3 bases from V and 3 bases from J, with 9 bases between. Germline loops: CDR1 SGHNT, CDR2 YYREEE (reference sequence). CDR3 in amino acids: CASSYGQYTEAFF. The CDR3 DNA reads as TGTGCCAGCAGCTACGGACAATACACTGAAGCTTTCTTT. The full variable domain, in which reference TRBV5-4 and TRBJ1-1 provide the parts outside the CDR3, is ETGVTQSPTHLIKTRGQQVTLRCSSQSGHNTVSWYQQALGQGPQFIFQYYREEENGRGNFPPRFSGLQFPNYSSELNVNALELDDSALYLCASSYGQYTEAFFGQGTRLTVV.

The chain has TRBV19 and TRBJ2-1; D remains unclear. CDR1 is LNHDA and CDR2 is SQIVND in the germline V gene (reference sequence). The CDR3 runs to 14 residues. Trimming cost V 4 bases and J 6 bases, with 13 bases left between them. CDR3 coding DNA: TGTGCCAGTAGTAGGGGATCCAGCTCCAATGAGCAGTTCTTC. This gives the protein CASSRGSSSNEQFF.

The V gene is TRBV5-1, the J gene TRBJ2-7, with 10 bases identical to TRBD1. Per germline, CDR1 SGHRS and CDR2 YFSETQ. CDR3 size: 15 residues. V was pared by 4 bases and J by 4 bases, with 8 bases of the junction left unmatched. The CDR3 reads CASSTTGQGTYEQYF. CDR3 DNA: TGCGCCAGCAGCACCACGGGACAGGGGACGTACGAGCAGTACTTC.

V and J are TRBV6-5 and TRBJ2-7; TRBD2 matches at 7 bases. The CDR3 loop spans 15 amino acids. Trimming removed 6 bases from V and 0 bases from J; junction bases left unmatched: 8. CDR1 and CDR2 (germline): MNHEY, SVGAGI. CDR3 residues: CASRAWSGASYEQYF. CDR3 bases: TGTGCCAGCAGGGCTTGGAGCGGGGCCTCCTACGAGCAGTACTTC.

The chain recombines TRBV6-1 with TRBJ2-7, with TRBD2 identical over 8 bases. Germline CDR1 MNHNS, CDR2 SASEGT. There are 15 residues in the CDR3. J was trimmed by 3 bases and V by 1 base; bases with no gene match: 5. CDR3 in amino acids: CASSEGVLADYEQYF. As DNA, the CDR3 is TGTGCCAGCAGTGAAGGGGTACTAGCGGACTACGAGCAGTACTTC.

The chain combines TRBV2 with TRBJ2-7, with D possibly being TRBD2 (5 bases). The V end lost 5 bases, the J end lost 4 bases, and 9 bases lay between the germline ends. Germline V gene sequence: CDR1 SNHLY, CDR2 FYNNEI. This CDR3 has 12 residues. The CDR3 nucleotides are TGTGCCAGCAGTATTCCGGGATACGAGCAGTACTTC. Its translation: CASSIPGYEQYF.

V and J are TRBV7-2 and TRBJ2-3; D is possibly TRBD2 (6 bases). Germline assignment: CDR1 SGHTA and CDR2 FQGNSA. The CDR3 is 15 residues long. V lost 3 bases and J lost 0, with 10 bases in between. This CDR3 is CASSFSGISTDTQYF. The CDR3 DNA reads as TGTGCCAGCAGCTTTAGCGGAATTAGCACAGATACGCAGTATTTT.

V usage is TRBV5-4 and J usage is TRBJ2-7; possibly TRBD2 for D (5 bases). The CDR3 has 15 amino acids. Trimming took 3 bases from V and 2 from J, leaving 15 bases between them. The germline CDR1 and CDR2 sequences are SGHNT and YYREEE (reference sequence). The CDR3, as DNA: TGTGCCAGCAGCTACCTGGAGGTAGGGACCTACGAGCAGTACTTC. This sequence encodes CASSYLEVGTYEQYF.

In this sample, this clone turned up once. This chain joins TRBV19 and TRBJ1-2; D uncertain. The CDR3 sequence is 12 residues long. The V and J ends lost 5 bases and 4 bases respectively, with 8 bases between them. The germline V gene encodes CDR1 LNHDA and CDR2 SQIVND (reference sequence). In nucleotides, the CDR3 is TGTGCCAGTAGTGACGGAGGCTATGGCTACACCTTC. Its translation: CASSDGGYGYTF.

The V call is TRBV27, the J call TRBJ2-3; weak D call: TRBD2 (6 bases). The CDR3 totals 14 residues. The ends were cut back, 2 bases at V and 11 bases at J, with 17 bases in the middle. Germline loops: CDR1 MNHEY, CDR2 SMNVEV (reference sequence). The CDR3 DNA follows: TGTGCCAGCAGTTTACTCACTAGCTTAGGCGGGCAGTATTTT. Its translation is CASSLLTSLGGQYF.

Notes on this clone: A read error may account for a junction end that differs from germline. The rearrangement joins TRBV5-1 to TRBJ2-3, with 10 bases identical to TRBD2. This CDR3 has 19 residues. Germline assignment: CDR1 SGHRS and CDR2 YFSETQ. CDR3 sequence: CASNLEVLAGAEVTDTQYF. In DNA form, the CDR3 reads TGCGCCAGCAACTTGGAGGTCCTAGCGGGAGCTGAGGTAACAGATACGCAGTATTTT.

The count of this clone is one. Within the sample, other DNA sequences also encode this same CDR3. The V and J genes are TRBV9 and TRBJ1-1, with 9 bases identical to TRBD1. J lost 4 bases, V lost 2 bases, and 3 bases had no gene match. This CDR3 comprises 14 residues. Germline-derived CDR1 and CDR2 are SGDLS and YYNGEE. This chain's CDR3 is CASSVGQGGTEAFF. DNA of the CDR3: TGTGCCAGCAGCGTGGGACAGGGCGGCACTGAAGCTTTCTTT.

The V gene is TRBV5-1, the J gene TRBJ2-1; 7 positions match TRBD1. Germline CDR1 SGHRS, CDR2 YFSETQ. The CDR3 is 15 residues long. The trim removed 2 bases at V and 3 bases at J, leaving 5 bases unmatched. The CDR3 DNA reads as TGCGCCAGCAGCTTTACGCAGGGGGACTACAATGAGCAGTTCTTC. Translation gives CASSFTQGDYNEQFF.

This chain links TRBV28 with TRBJ2-2; 11 bases fit TRBD2. CDR1 MDHEN and CDR2 SYDVKM come from the germline V gene. Trimming at V came to 6 bases and at J to 6 bases, leaving 9 bases not matched to a gene. The CDR3 runs to 16 residues. CDR3 DNA: TGTGCCAGCAGCCCCCTACTAGCGGGAGTCCCCGGGGAGCTGTTTTTT. It codes for CASSPLLAGVPGELFF.

The rearrangement links TRBV9 to TRBJ2-3, with a weak D call TRBD2 (6 bases). CDR3 length: 16 residues. V lost 1 base and J 2 bases, leaving 14 bases between the germline ends. Germline CDR1 and CDR2: SGDLS and YYNGEE. The CDR3 nucleotides read TGTGCCAGCAGCGTATCTTCGGGAGTGGCCACAGATACGCAGTATTTT. Translating it yields CASSVSSGVATDTQYF.

The rearrangement links TRBV2 to TRBJ2-3; unclear D gene. The CDR3 has 11 residues. The germline V gene has CDR1 SNHLY and CDR2 FYNNEI. Trimming shortened V by 7 bases and J by 6 bases, and 8 bases separated the two germline ends. Here the CDR3 DNA reads TGTGCCAGCACCTGGCCCGATACGCAGTATTTT. Protein sequence: CASTWPDTQYF.